The rows below give T cell receptor beta chains drawn from one sample of a study of T cell changes during pregnancy in multiple sclerosis. Using immunoSEQ multiplex PCR, the repertoire was profiled, and TCRdb retains in-frame clones only, with some absent. The sample consists of tens of thousands of clones, roughly 92% of them appearing once. The specimen was CD4+ T cells from peripheral blood mononuclear cells, collected in the third trimester of pregnancy. The receptors were gathered from a female donor with multiple sclerosis, enrolled in a pregnancy study. The CDR3 runs from the conserved cysteine through the conserved F or W. D genes are given only for firm matches.

V	length	J	D	CDR3	DNA
TRBV5-6	16	TRBJ1-5	NA	CASSLWQGPSNQPQHF	TGTGCCAGCAGCTTGTGGCAGGGCCCCAGCAATCAGCCCCAGCATTTT
TRBV29-1	15	TRBJ2-7	NA	CSVAGFRHDGYEQYF	TGCAGCGTTGCCGGGTTTAGGCACGACGGCTACGAGCAGTACTTC
TRBV5-6	13	TRBJ1-2	NA	CASSSRGLYGYTF	TGTGCCAGCAGCAGCAGGGGCCTCTATGGCTACACCTTC
TRBV6-6	14	TRBJ2-7	NA	CASSLQGPNYEQYF	TGTGCCAGCAGCCTACAGGGACCCAATTACGAGCAGTACTTC
TRBV2	16	TRBJ2-1	TRBD2	CASIYGGLAGSTEQFF	TGTGCCAGCATTTATGGGGGATTAGCGGGTAGTACTGAGCAGTTCTTC
TRBV7-3	13	TRBJ2-1	NA	CASSLRAYNEQFF	TGTGCCAGCAGCTTACGGGCCTACAATGAGCAGTTCTTC
TRBV4-1	15	TRBJ2-1	TRBD2	CASSQGLAGVGEQFF	TGCGCCAGCAGCCAGGGACTAGCGGGAGTGGGTGAGCAGTTCTTC
TRBV27	16	TRBJ2-2	TRBD1	CASSLLTGANTGELFF	TGTGCCAGCAGTTTACTCACAGGGGCGAACACCGGGGAGCTGTTTTTT
TRBV7-2	14	TRBJ2-1	TRBD1	CASSIGQGYNEQFF	TGTGCCAGCAGCATCGGACAGGGCTACAATGAGCAGTTCTTC
TRBV6-1	13	TRBJ1-2	NA	CASSAVRARGYTF	TGTGCCAGCAGTGCCGTGAGGGCAAGGGGCTACACCTTC
TRBV2	15	TRBJ1-2	NA	CASSKKKDTLYGYTF	TGTGCCAGCAGCAAGAAAAAGGACACCCTCTATGGCTACACCTTC
TRBV28	15	TRBJ1-2	TRBD1	CASSSVPGTGFGYTF	TGTGCCAGCAGTTCCGTCCCCGGGACAGGGTTTGGCTACACCTTC